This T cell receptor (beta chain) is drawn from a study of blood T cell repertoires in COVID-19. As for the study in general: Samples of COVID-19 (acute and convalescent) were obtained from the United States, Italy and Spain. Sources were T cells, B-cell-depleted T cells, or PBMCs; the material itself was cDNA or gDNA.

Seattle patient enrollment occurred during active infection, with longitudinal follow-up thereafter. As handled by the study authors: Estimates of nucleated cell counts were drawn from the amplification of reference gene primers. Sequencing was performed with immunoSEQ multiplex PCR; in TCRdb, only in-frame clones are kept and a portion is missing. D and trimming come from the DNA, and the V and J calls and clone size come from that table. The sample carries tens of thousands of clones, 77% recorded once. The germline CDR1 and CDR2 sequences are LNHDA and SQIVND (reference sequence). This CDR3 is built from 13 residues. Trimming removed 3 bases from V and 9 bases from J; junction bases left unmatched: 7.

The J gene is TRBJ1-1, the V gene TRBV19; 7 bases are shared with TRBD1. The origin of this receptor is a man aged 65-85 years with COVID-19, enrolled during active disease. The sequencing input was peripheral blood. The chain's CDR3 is CASSIDRVRQAFF. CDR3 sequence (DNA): TGTGCCAGTAGTATTGACAGGGTGAGGCAAGCTTTCTTT.